A single sample gave rise to the 26 T cell receptor beta chains below, sequenced in a study of T-cell memory formation after mild COVID-19. TCRdb independently ran MiXCR on the 5' RACE reads; one entry per CDR3 protein. The sample has a few hundred thousand distinct CDR3 sequences, 15% to 20% seen once. The sample consisted of PBMCs or a T cell subset sorted from them (not recorded which). These receptor sequences come from a man in his late teens or twenties who had mild COVID-19 (a few samples of this study predate the infection). Cell type and time point are not known.

The rearrangement joins TRBV5-1 to TRBJ2-1; 11 bases fit TRBD2. This CDR3 has 18 residues. Trimming took 0 bases from V and 8 from J; bases not matched to a gene: 13. Germline loops: CDR1 SGHRS, CDR2 YFSETQ. The CDR3 nucleotides read TGCGCCAGCAGCTTGGGGCTAGCGGGGGGCCTCCGAGTGGATGAGCAGTTCTTC. Translation: CASSLGLAGGLRVDEQFF.

The chain joins TRBV4-1 to TRBJ1-2; tentatively, D is TRBD1 (6 bases). The V end was cut by 3 bases, the J end by 0 bases, with 14 bases between. The CDR3 extends over 16 amino acids. Looked up from germline, CDR1 is MGHRA and CDR2 is YSYEKL. CDR3 residues: CASSHELGHTNYGYTF. The CDR3 DNA is TGCGCCAGCAGCCATGAATTGGGACACACTAACTATGGCTACACCTTC.

This clonotype was seen a handful of times. This sequence joins TRBV10-3 and TRBJ2-5; a weak D match, TRBD2 (5 bases). CDR1 ENHRY and CDR2 SYGVKD come from the germline V gene. Trimming cost V 4 bases and J 5 bases, with 14 bases left between them. CDR3 length: 14 amino acids. The CDR3 region has the DNA TGTGCCATCAGTGCCCCATCTCAGCGGGAGACCCAGTACTTC. Amino acid sequence: CAISAPSQRETQYF.

This clonotype was detected many times. V is TRBV7-3 and J is TRBJ2-3; 10 bases are shared with TRBD2. The CDR3 sequence is 15 residues long. Per germline, CDR1 SGHTA and CDR2 FQGTGA. The J segment lost 1 base and the V segment lost 2 bases, leaving 0 bases of the junction unmatched. CDR3: CASSLLAGGTDTQYF. CDR3 in DNA: TGTGCCAGCAGCTTACTAGCGGGGGGCACAGATACGCAGTATTTT.

The table lists this clonotype with a few counts. V and J are TRBV19 and TRBJ1-5; unclear D gene. From germline, CDR1 is LNHDA and CDR2 SQIVND (reference sequence). The CDR3 consists of 12 residues. The germline V and J ends were trimmed by 6 bases and 6 bases, with 9 bases remaining between them. The CDR3 sequence is CASRSLGQPQHF. DNA for the CDR3: TGTGCCAGTAGGTCCCTAGGTCAGCCCCAGCATTTT.

The chain couples TRBV5-1 to TRBJ1-4, with D possibly being TRBD1 (5 bases). Trimming left V 5 bases short and J 10 bases short, with 15 bases between. The CDR3 extends over 13 amino acids. From germline, CDR1 is SGHRS and CDR2 YFSETQ. This CDR3 is CASSSESGGKLFF. CDR3 in DNA: TGCGCCAGCAGTTCTGAGTCTGGGGGAAAACTGTTTTTT. The variable domain in full, completed from reference TRBV5-1 and TRBJ1-4, reads KAGVTQTPRYLIKTRGQQVTLSCSPISGHRSVSWYQQTPGQGLQFLFEYFSETQRNKGNFPGRFSGRQFSNSRSEMNVSTLELGDSALYLCASSSESGGKLFFGSGTQLSVL.

The table lists this clonotype with a count of one. This chain joins TRBV7-2 and TRBJ1-2; 8 positions agree with TRBD1. Germline CDR1 is SGHTA and CDR2 is FQGNSA. This CDR3 spans 15 amino acids. The V gene end was trimmed by 5 bases and the J gene end by 4 bases; junction bases not matched to a gene: 9. CDR3 region: CASSNSGGFSYGYTF. The CDR3 coding sequence is TGTGCCAGCAGCAACTCAGGGGGCTTCAGCTATGGCTACACCTTC.

The chain recombines TRBV5-1 with TRBJ2-7, with D possibly matching TRBD2 (6 bases). CDR1 and CDR2 from the germline V gene are SGHRS and YFSETQ. The CDR3 loop spans 13 amino acids. V was pared by 4 bases and J by 6 bases, with 14 bases between. In nucleotides, the CDR3 is TGCGCCAGCAGCCTATTACGGGGGTTCGAGCAGTACTTC. It encodes CASSLLRGFEQYF.

This clonotype was observed a handful of times. The V and J genes are TRBV5-1 and TRBJ1-1; maybe TRBD1 (5 bases). Germline V gives CDR1 SGHRS, CDR2 YFSETQ. V lost 0 bases, J lost 1 base, and 7 bases lay in between. The CDR3 runs 14 residues. The CDR3 nucleotides are TGCGCCAGCAGCTTGGAGACAGCGAACACTGAAGCTTTCTTT. Residues: CASSLETANTEAFF.

The chain links TRBV11-2 to TRBJ1-1; no definite D call. CDR1 is SGHAT, CDR2 FQNNGV, per germline. This CDR3 is built from 16 residues. The germline V and J ends were trimmed by 1 base and 0 bases, with 12 bases remaining between them. This CDR3 reads CASSLGPGFMNTEAFF. The CDR3 DNA reads as TGTGCCAGCAGCTTAGGCCCCGGGTTTATGAACACTGAAGCTTTCTTT.

The table lists this clonotype with a few counts. The rearrangement joins TRBV6-6 to TRBJ2-3; TRBD2 aligns across 11 bases. The CDR3 totals 21 residues. Germline assignment: CDR1 MNHNY and CDR2 SVGAGI (reference sequence). J was trimmed by 1 base and V by 6 bases; bases with no gene match: 21. This CDR3 is CASSYPVLAGGLPARTDTQYF. The CDR3 coding sequence is TGTGCCAGCAGCTACCCCGTTCTAGCGGGGGGCCTACCTGCTCGCACAGATACGCAGTATTTT.

The chain recombines TRBV4-1 with TRBJ1-4; 7 positions agree with TRBD1. This CDR3 is built from 14 residues. CDR1 is MGHRA and CDR2 is YSYEKL in the germline V gene. J was trimmed by 7 bases and V by 0 bases; bases with no gene match: 2. The CDR3 DNA is TGCGCCAGCAGCCAAGACAGGGGGGTTGAAAAACTGTTTTTT. It translates to CASSQDRGVEKLFF.

This clonotype was recorded a few times. The chain employs TRBV6-5 and TRBJ1-1; no clear D gene. The CDR3 has 12 residues. V was pared by 2 bases and J by 5 bases, with 6 bases between. Germline CDR1 MNHEY, CDR2 SVGAGI. The CDR3 sequence is CASSYLGTEAFF. DNA of the CDR3: TGTGCCAGCAGTTACCTGGGGACTGAAGCTTTCTTT.

The V call is TRBV29-1, the J call TRBJ2-7; D unresolved. The CDR3 totals 13 residues. Trimming removed 2 bases from V and 2 bases from J, with 10 bases in between. Germline CDR1 and CDR2: SQVTM and ANQGSEA. In DNA, the CDR3 is TGCAGCGTTGAAATAGAGAAGCCCTACGAGCAGTACTTC. It encodes CSVEIEKPYEQYF.

The sample holds many counts of this clonotype. This rearrangement joins TRBV4-2 to TRBJ1-1; 10 positions agree with TRBD1. The ends lost 4 bases at V and 1 base at J; junction bases unmatched: 9. The CDR3 totals 17 residues. In germline, CDR1 is LGHNA, CDR2 YNFKEQ. The CDR3 DNA reads TGTGCCAGCAGCCCGGGGGACAGGGGATGGGCGAACACTGAAGCTTTCTTT. Translating it yields CASSPGDRGWANTEAFF.

The rearrangement joins TRBV5-4 to TRBJ1-3; 7 nucleotides match TRBD1. Germline loops: CDR1 SGHNT, CDR2 YYREEE (reference sequence). This CDR3 has 16 residues. V shed 0 bases and J 8 bases; nucleotides not matched to a gene: 11. This chain's CDR3 is CASSLAGGQTRHTIYF. In nucleotides, the CDR3 is TGTGCCAGCAGCTTGGCCGGGGGACAGACGCGGCACACCATATATTTT. The entire variable domain, with the rest obtained from reference TRBV5-4 and TRBJ1-3, is as follows: ETGVTQSPTHLIKTRGQQVTLRCSSQSGHNTVSWYQQALGQGPQFIFQYYREEENGRGNFPPRFSGLQFPNYSSELNVNALELDDSALYLCASSLAGGQTRHTIYFGEGSWLTVV.

The chain recombines TRBV20-1 with TRBJ2-7, with TRBD2 matching over 7 bases. J lost 4 bases, V lost 1 base, and 7 bases had no gene match. Germline V gene sequence: CDR1 DFQATT, CDR2 SNEGSKA (reference sequence). This CDR3 comprises 14 residues. The CDR3: CSARVAAGIYEQYF. The DNA of the CDR3 is TGCAGTGCTAGAGTCGCAGCGGGGATTTACGAGCAGTACTTC.

The V and J genes are TRBV15 and TRBJ2-3; 10 bases line up with TRBD2. The CDR3 runs to 16 residues. Germline lookup yields CDR1 LNHNV and CDR2 YYDKDF (reference sequence). V was pared by 3 bases and J by 2 bases, with 5 bases of the junction left unmatched. CDR3 sequence: CATSSGLAGVTDTQYF. The CDR3 DNA is TGTGCCACCAGCAGCGGGCTAGCGGGGGTCACAGATACGCAGTATTTT.

This clonotype has more than one count but fewer than ten. The chain uses TRBV15 and TRBJ2-3; 10 nucleotides agree with TRBD1. Germline lookup yields CDR1 LNHNV and CDR2 YYDKDF (reference sequence). The CDR3 spans 19 residues. Trimming removed 4 bases from V and 4 bases from J; junction bases left unmatched: 17. The CDR3 DNA follows: TGTGCCACCAGCACTCTCCGGACGCCCGGGACAGGGGTTGCAGATACGCAGTATTTT. This gives the protein CATSTLRTPGTGVADTQYF.

The chain has TRBV12-3 or TRBV12-4 and TRBJ1-5; 7 bases line up with TRBD1. Unmatched junction bases numbered 12, after V lost 6 bases and J lost 7 bases. The CDR3 loop spans 15 amino acids. Here the CDR3 reads CASSYGGGGAQPQHF. The CDR3 DNA sequence: TGTGCCAGCAGCTACGGGGGAGGGGGCGCCCAGCCCCAGCATTTT.

A remark on this clonotype: Mismatch with germline at one junction end may stem from a read error. The rearrangement links TRBV20-1 to TRBJ2-7, with TRBD2 as a possible D gene (5 bases). The CDR3 runs 11 residues. Germline V lookup: CDR1 DFQATT, CDR2 SNEGSKA (reference sequence). CDR3 nucleotide sequence: TGCAGTGCTAGATCCGGACTTTCCGTTGGCTTC. Translated: CSARSGLSVGF.

This chain joins TRBV7-9 and TRBJ2-7, with D possibly TRBD1 on 5 matching bases. Germline loops: CDR1 SEHNR, CDR2 FQNEAQ (reference sequence). CDR3 size: 14 residues. Deletions cut 3 bases from V and 6 bases from J, with 15 bases between. The CDR3, as DNA: TGTGCCAGCAGCTTTAGTGACAGCCGGGTCGAGCAGTACTTC. It is translated as CASSFSDSRVEQYF.

This chain connects TRBV7-8 to TRBJ2-1, with 9 nucleotides matching TRBD2. The CDR3 runs 16 residues. The germline V gene encodes CDR1 SGHVS and CDR2 FQNEAQ. V was pared by 4 bases and J by 6 bases, with 10 bases of the junction left unmatched. The CDR3 sequence: CASSSFGGGASNEQFF. The CDR3 DNA is TGTGCCAGCAGCTCGTTTGGCGGGGGGGCCTCCAATGAGCAGTTCTTC.

This clonotype has only a few counts. The chain's CDR3 is CASISLTGWNNEQFF. The DNA for the CDR3 is TGTGCCAGCATTTCCTTGACAGGATGGAACAATGAGCAGTTCTTC. This chain joins TRBV5-6 and TRBJ2-1; possibly TRBD1 for D (6 bases). Germline CDR1 reads SGHDT; CDR2 reads YYEEEE. The CDR3 runs 15 residues. Trimming cost V 6 bases and J 5 bases, with 18 bases left between them.

This clonotype was observed a few times. This chain uses TRBV5-1 with TRBJ2-3; 13 bases align to TRBD2. With 3 bases clipped from V and 2 bases from J, the junction kept 3 bases outside the gene matches. The CDR3 has 16 residues. Germline lookup yields CDR1 SGHRS and CDR2 YFSETQ. CDR3 region: CASSWGLAGLTDTQYF. In DNA form, the CDR3 reads TGCGCCAGCAGCTGGGGACTAGCGGGACTCACAGATACGCAGTATTTT.

This clonotype was picked up a small number of times. The CDR3 region is CASSLGGSADLIETQYF. CDR3 DNA: TGCGCCAGCAGCTTGGGTGGCAGCGCCGATCTGATCGAGACCCAGTACTTC. The chain joins TRBV5-1 to TRBJ2-5; the D is unclear. V was clipped by 0 bases and J by 5 bases, with 20 bases between them. Germline loops: CDR1 SGHRS, CDR2 YFSETQ. This CDR3 comprises 17 residues.